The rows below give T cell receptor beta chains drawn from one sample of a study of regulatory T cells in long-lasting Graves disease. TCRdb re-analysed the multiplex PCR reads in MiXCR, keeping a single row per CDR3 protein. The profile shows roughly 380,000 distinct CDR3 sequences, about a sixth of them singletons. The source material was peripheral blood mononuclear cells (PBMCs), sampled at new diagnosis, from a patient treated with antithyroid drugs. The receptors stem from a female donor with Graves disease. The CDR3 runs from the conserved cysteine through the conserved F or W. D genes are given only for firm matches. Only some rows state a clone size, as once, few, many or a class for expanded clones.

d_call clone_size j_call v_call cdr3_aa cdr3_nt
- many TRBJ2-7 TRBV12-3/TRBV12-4 CASSPSQGGLEQYF TGTGCCAGCAGTCCTTCTCAGGGGGGCTTGGAGCAGTACTTC
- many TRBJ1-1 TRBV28 CASRATGFGGAFF TGTGCCAGCAGAGCTACAGGGTTTGGAGGAGCTTTCTTT
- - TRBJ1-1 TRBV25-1 CASSEYTGGLHRVAEAFF TGTGCCAGCAGTGAATATACGGGGGGCCTTCACAGAGTCGCTGAAGCTTTCTTT
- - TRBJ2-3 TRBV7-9 CASVRTEGIMDTQYF TGTGCCAGCGTTAGGACGGAGGGGATCATGGATACGCAGTATTTT
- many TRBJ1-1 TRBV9 CASSARGATDMNTEAFF TGTGCCAGCAGCGCGCGCGGTGCGACAGACATGAACACTGAAGCTTTCTTT
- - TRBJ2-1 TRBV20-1 CSAKPEVGFYNEQFF TGCAGTGCTAAGCCCGAGGTAGGGTTCTACAATGAGCAGTTCTTC
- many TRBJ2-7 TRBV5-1 CASSLDLTREQYF TGCGCCAGCAGCTTGGACCTTACACGCGAGCAGTACTTC
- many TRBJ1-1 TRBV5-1 CASSLLPNTEAFF TGTGCCAGCAGCTTGTTACCGAACACTGAAGCTTTCTTT
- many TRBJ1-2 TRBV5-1 CASSPTPDTAYGYTF TGCGCCAGCAGCCCCACGCCGGACACAGCCTATGGCTACACCTTC
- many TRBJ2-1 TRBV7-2 CASSTRGAYNEQFF TGTGCCAGCAGCACGAGGGGGGCCTACAATGAGCAGTTCTTC
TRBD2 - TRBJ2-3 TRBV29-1 CSVPRTSGTDTQYF TGCAGCGTCCCCCGGACTAGCGGCACAGATACGCAGTATTTT
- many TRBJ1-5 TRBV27 CASSWGLNQPQHF TGTGCCAGCAGTTGGGGCCTCAATCAGCCCCAGCATTTT
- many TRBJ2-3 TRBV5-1 CASSLVAASTDTQYF TGCGCCAGCAGCTTGGTGGCAGCAAGCACAGATACGCAGTATTTT
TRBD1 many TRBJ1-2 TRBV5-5 CASSTLDRGYGYTF TGTGCCAGCAGCACCCTTGACAGGGGCTATGGCTACACCTTC
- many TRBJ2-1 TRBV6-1 CASRDGTNNEQFF TGTGCCAGCAGGGACGGGACCAACAATGAGCAGTTCTTC
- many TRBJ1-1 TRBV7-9 CASGTANTEAFF TGTGCCAGTGGGACGGCTAACACTGAAGCTTTCTTT
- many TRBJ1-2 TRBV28 CASRATWHGPNYGYTF TGTGCCAGCAGAGCGACGTGGCACGGGCCTAACTATGGCTACACCTTC
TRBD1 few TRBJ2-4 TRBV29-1 CSVEAPGGGNIQYF TGCAGCGTTGAAGCCCCAGGGGGCGGGAACATTCAGTACTTC
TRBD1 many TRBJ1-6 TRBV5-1 CASSSSGTGTWSPLHF TGCGCCAGCAGCTCATCCGGGACAGGGACTTGGTCACCCCTCCACTTT
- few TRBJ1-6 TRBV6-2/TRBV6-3 CASRRGDGSPLHF TGTGCCAGCAGAAGGGGTGACGGTTCACCCCTCCACTTT
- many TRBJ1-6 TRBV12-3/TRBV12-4 CASSFREYNSPLHF TGTGCCAGCAGTTTCAGGGAATATAATTCACCCCTCCACTTT
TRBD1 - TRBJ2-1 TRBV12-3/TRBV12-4 CASSPGTVSNEQFF TGTGCCAGCAGTCCGGGGACAGTCTCCAATGAGCAGTTCTTC
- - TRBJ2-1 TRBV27 CASSPLPMDEQFF TGTGCCAGCAGTCCCCTTCCTATGGATGAGCAGTTCTTC
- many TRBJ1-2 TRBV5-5 CASSLGWGLNYGYTF TGTGCCAGCAGCTTGGGATGGGGGCTTAACTATGGCTACACCTTC
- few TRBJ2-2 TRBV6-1 CASNRNHRVVNTGELFF TGTGCCAGCAACCGAAATCACAGGGTGGTTAACACCGGGGAGCTGTTTTTT
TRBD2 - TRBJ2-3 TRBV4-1 CASSPLAGGGTDTQYF TGCGCCAGCAGCCCACTAGCGGGAGGTGGCACAGATACGCAGTATTTT